What follows is one TCR beta chain and its context. Antigen unknown. Several immunoSEQ plates received, in even portions, the genomic DNA of each subset. Per the original methods: Junction-only sequences without quality scores came from ImmunoSEQ, so filtering differed. The data were produced by immunoSEQ multiplex PCR, yet TCRdb's version contains in-frame clones alone and is incomplete. Clone size and V and J calls were adopted from that table, with D and trimming inferred from the DNA. The sample includes 550,000 to 700,000 clones, around 73% of them seen just once. This CDR3 is built from 14 residues. CDR1 and CDR2 from the germline V gene are MDHEN and SYDVKM. After removal of 6 bases from V and 4 bases from J, the junction contained 6 bases not matched to a gene. The data stem from a study of shared clonotypes between healthy human individuals. Study-wide background: CD8 memory received one plate per donor, CD8 naive two, CD4 memory three and CD4 naive three.

Study findings and constraints: On the whole, naive subsets had larger estimated richness than memory subsets had.

Sequencing used memory CD4+ T cells sorted from blood. Indicated subset: CD45RA-negative fraction. The J gene is TRBJ1-2, the V gene TRBV28; 9 nucleotides line up with TRBD1. This clonotype was sampled from a woman in her 30s in good health. CDR3 region: CASRAQGAIYGYTF. The CDR3 DNA follows: TGTGCCAGCAGGGCACAGGGGGCTATCTATGGCTACACCTTC.